A selection of T cell receptor beta chains follows, all from one sample in a study of vaccination effects on CD4 cells after COVID-19. Sequencing used immunoSEQ multiplex PCR; TCRdb keeps in-frame clones, though not all of them. The data contain under 30,000 clones, around three quarters of them singletons. No antigen has been assigned to these receptors. The sample was CD4+ T cells from PBMCs cultured with HCoV-NL63 spike peptides, taken before COVID-19 vaccination. These receptors originate from a human donor who received a COVID-19 vaccine. Both conserved end residues are part of each CDR3. D genes are given only for firm matches. The size of a clone is reported for some rows only, either as once, few or many, or as a class for expanded clones.

J: TRBJ2-1
size: .
V: TRBV10-3
D: .
DNA: TGTGCCATCCTAGACGTCGGCTCTGGGCAGTTCTTC
CDR3: CAILDVGSGQFF

J: TRBJ1-5
size: few
V: TRBV6-5
D: .
DNA: TGTGCCAGCAGATCGGACAGTCCCCAGCCCCAGCATTTT
CDR3: CASRSDSPQPQHF

J: TRBJ2-5
size: .
V: TRBV6-2/TRBV6-3
D: TRBD1
DNA: TGTGCCAGCAGTTACCGGCCCAGACAGGGGGAAAGGGGGACCCAGTACTTC
CDR3: CASSYRPRQGERGTQYF

J: TRBJ2-7
size: .
V: TRBV19
D: .
DNA: TGTGCCAGTTGGGAGACCACCTTCTACGAGCAGTACTTC
CDR3: CASWETTFYEQYF

J: TRBJ1-1
size: .
V: TRBV12-3/TRBV12-4
D: .
DNA: TGTGCCAGCTCCCGGGGGATGAACACTGAAGCTTTCTTT
CDR3: CASSRGMNTEAFF

J: TRBJ2-7
size: .
V: TRBV4-1
D: TRBD2
DNA: TGCGCCAGCAGCGGACTAGCGGGAGTCCTCGAGCAGTACTTC
CDR3: CASSGLAGVLEQYF

J: TRBJ1-1
size: .
V: TRBV28
D: TRBD1
DNA: TGTGCCGCTGGGAGGGGGCGGAGCATCATGAACACTGAAGCTTTCTTT
CDR3: CAAGRGRSIMNTEAFF

J: TRBJ2-3
size: .
V: TRBV25-1
D: .
DNA: TGTGCCAGCAGTGTAGACGCTACGCAGTATTTT
CDR3: CASSVDATQYF

J: TRBJ1-1
size: .
V: TRBV30
D: .
DNA: TGTGCCTGGAGCGCGACAGTACTGAACACTGAAGCTTTCTTT
CDR3: CAWSATVLNTEAFF

J: TRBJ1-1
size: few
V: TRBV5-1
D: TRBD1
DNA: TGCGCCAGCAGCCCGGGACAGATCACTGAAGCTTTCTTT
CDR3: CASSPGQITEAFF

J: TRBJ1-5
size: once
V: TRBV18
D: .
DNA: TGTGCCAGCTCATCGCGTTCTCAGGGGAGCAATCAGCCCCAGCATTTT
CDR3: CASSSRSQGSNQPQHF

J: TRBJ2-1
size: once
V: TRBV5-4
D: .
DNA: TGTGCCAGCAGCTCGGGACACGACAATGAGCAGTTCTTC
CDR3: CASSSGHDNEQFF

J: TRBJ1-2
size: .
V: TRBV21-1
D: .
DNA: TGTGCCAGCAGACAGGGGGTAAACTATGGCTACACCTTC
CDR3: CASRQGVNYGYTF

J: TRBJ2-1
size: .
V: TRBV2
D: .
DNA: TGTGCCAGCCGAAGGGGGGGAGCCTACAATGAGCAGTTCTTC
CDR3: CASRRGGAYNEQFF

J: TRBJ2-5
size: .
V: TRBV9
D: TRBD1
DNA: TGTGCCAGCAGTGTAGGGACAGTCCAAGAGACCCAGTACTTC
CDR3: CASSVGTVQETQYF

J: TRBJ1-2
size: .
V: TRBV19
D: TRBD1
DNA: TGTGCCAGTAGCGGACAGGGGGCGCTTCTAGACGGCTACACCTTC
CDR3: CASSGQGALLDGYTF

J: TRBJ1-1
size: .
V: TRBV6-5
D: .
DNA: TGTGCCAGCAGTTACTCAGGGGGAGCTTTCTTT
CDR3: CASSYSGGAFF

J: TRBJ1-5
size: few
V: TRBV6-1
D: .
DNA: TGTGCCAGCAGTGAAGGGGACGGCCGAGGGTTGCCCCAGCATTTT
CDR3: CASSEGDGRGLPQHF

J: TRBJ2-3
size: .
V: TRBV1
D: .
DNA: TGCACCAGCAGCCAAGATGGGACTAGAGACGGGGCAGATACGCAGTATTTT
CDR3: CTSSQDGTRDGADTQYF

J: TRBJ2-2
size: .
V: TRBV7-2
D: .
DNA: TGTGCCAGCAGCTTACTCATGGGCACCGGGGAGCTGTTTTTT
CDR3: CASSLLMGTGELFF

J: TRBJ2-1
size: .
V: TRBV4-2
D: TRBD2
DNA: TGTGCCAGCAGCCAAGAACTAGCGGGGGGCTATGGTAATGAGCAGTTCTTC
CDR3: CASSQELAGGYGNEQFF

J: TRBJ2-7
size: few
V: TRBV5-5
D: .
DNA: TGTGCCAGCAGCTTGGTCAAGGGCTACGAGCAGTACTTC
CDR3: CASSLVKGYEQYF

J: TRBJ2-5
size: once
V: TRBV7-7
D: .
DNA: TGTGCTAGCAGGGGGACCGGGAGGGATTCTAAAGAGACCCAGTACTTC
CDR3: CASRGTGRDSKETQYF

J: TRBJ1-5
size: .
V: TRBV19
D: .
DNA: TGTGCCAGTAGTATACCGGGGGTGGGTCAGCCCCAGCATTTT
CDR3: CASSIPGVGQPQHF

J: TRBJ2-7
size: .
V: TRBV10-3
D: .
DNA: TGTGCCATCAGAGAAGAGGCGGTAGGCGAGCAGTACTTC
CDR3: CAIREEAVGEQYF

J: TRBJ2-1
size: .
V: TRBV7-2
D: .
DNA: TGTGCCAGCAGCTTAGGGTTCGGGGGATACAATGAGCAGTTCTTC
CDR3: CASSLGFGGYNEQFF

J: TRBJ2-7
size: .
V: TRBV7-6
D: .
DNA: TGTGCCAGCAGCTTGAGTAGTCGTGACGAGCAGTACTTC
CDR3: CASSLSSRDEQYF

J: TRBJ2-4
size: .
V: TRBV15
D: .
DNA: TGTGCCACCAGCAGAGATGGGGCCGGAGGAAACGTTAAAGCCAAAAACATTCAGTACTTC
CDR3: CATSRDGAGGNVKAKNIQYF

J: TRBJ1-6
size: few
V: TRBV6-5
D: .
DNA: TGTGCCAGCAGGCAGGCCCACTATAATTCACCCCTCCACTTT
CDR3: CASRQAHYNSPLHF

J: TRBJ1-5
size: once
V: TRBV6-6
D: .
DNA: TGTGCCAGCAGTTACGCCCGGGATCAGCCCCAGCATTTT
CDR3: CASSYARDQPQHF

J: TRBJ1-1
size: .
V: TRBV28
D: TRBD1
DNA: TGTGCCAGCAGTTTGCGGGACAGGGTGAAAGAAGCTTTCTTT
CDR3: CASSLRDRVKEAFF

J: TRBJ2-6
size: .
V: TRBV7-7
D: TRBD1
DNA: TGTGCTAGCAGCCGGACAGGGAAACCTGTTGGGGCCAACGTCCTGACTTTC
CDR3: CASSRTGKPVGANVLTF

J: TRBJ1-2
size: .
V: TRBV15
D: .
DNA: TGTGCCACCAGCAGAGGGGACAATGGCTACACCTTC
CDR3: CATSRGDNGYTF

J: TRBJ2-7
size: .
V: TRBV28
D: .
DNA: TGTGCCAGCAGTTTAACCAGCTCCTACGAGCAGTACTTC
CDR3: CASSLTSSYEQYF

J: TRBJ1-1
size: .
V: TRBV14
D: .
DNA: TGTGCCAGCAGCCAAATGGGGGCCCTAAGGACTGAAGCTTTCTTT
CDR3: CASSQMGALRTEAFF

J: TRBJ2-5
size: .
V: TRBV19
D: TRBD1
DNA: TGTGCCAGTAGTCCACAGGGGGTAGGGGAGACCCAGTACTTC
CDR3: CASSPQGVGETQYF

J: TRBJ1-1
size: .
V: TRBV19
D: .
DNA: TGTGCCAGTAGTACTGACCTGAACACTGAAGCTTTCTTT
CDR3: CASSTDLNTEAFF

J: TRBJ2-7
size: .
V: TRBV6-5
D: .
DNA: TGTGCCAGCAGTTCCTCTTGGGAGCACGAGCAGTACTTC
CDR3: CASSSSWEHEQYF